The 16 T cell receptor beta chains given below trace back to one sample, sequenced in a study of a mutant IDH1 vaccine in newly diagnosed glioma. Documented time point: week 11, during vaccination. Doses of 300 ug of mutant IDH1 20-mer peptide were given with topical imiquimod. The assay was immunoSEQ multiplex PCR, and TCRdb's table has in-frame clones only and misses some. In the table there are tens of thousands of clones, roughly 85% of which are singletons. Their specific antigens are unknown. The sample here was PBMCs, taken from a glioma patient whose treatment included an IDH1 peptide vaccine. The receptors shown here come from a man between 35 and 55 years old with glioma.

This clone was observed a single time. CDR3 sequence (DNA): TGTGCCAGCAGCTCCCGGGCCCCAGATACGCAGTATTTT. Translating it yields CASSSRAPDTQYF. The chain recombines TRBV9 with TRBJ2-3; D call uncertain. Germline-derived CDR1 and CDR2 are SGDLS and YYNGEE. The length of the CDR3 is 13 residues. The V and J ends lost 4 bases and 4 bases respectively, with 10 bases between them.

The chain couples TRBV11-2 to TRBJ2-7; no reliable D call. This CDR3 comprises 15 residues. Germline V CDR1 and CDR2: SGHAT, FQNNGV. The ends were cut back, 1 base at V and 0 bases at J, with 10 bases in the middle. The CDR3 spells CASSLGVVGSYEQYV. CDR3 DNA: TGTGCCAGCAGCTTAGGGGTAGTTGGCTCCTACGAGCAGTACGTC.

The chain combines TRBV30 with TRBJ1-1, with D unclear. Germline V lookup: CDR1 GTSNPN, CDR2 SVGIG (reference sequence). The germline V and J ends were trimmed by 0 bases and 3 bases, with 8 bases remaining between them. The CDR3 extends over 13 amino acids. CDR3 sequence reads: CAWSVTGDTEAFF. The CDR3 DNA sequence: TGTGCCTGGAGTGTAACCGGGGACACTGAAGCTTTCTTT.

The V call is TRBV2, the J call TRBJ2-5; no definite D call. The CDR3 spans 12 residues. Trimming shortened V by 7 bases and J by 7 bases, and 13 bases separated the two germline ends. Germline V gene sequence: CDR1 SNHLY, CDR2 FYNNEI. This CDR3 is CASTPTWGTQYF. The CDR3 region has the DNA TGTGCCAGCACCCCAACCTGGGGGACCCAGTACTTC.

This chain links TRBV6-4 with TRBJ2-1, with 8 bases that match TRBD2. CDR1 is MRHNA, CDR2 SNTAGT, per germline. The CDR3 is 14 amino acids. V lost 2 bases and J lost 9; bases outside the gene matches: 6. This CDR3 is CASSDQAGAGEQFF. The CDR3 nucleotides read TGTGCCAGCAGTGACCAAGCGGGAGCAGGTGAGCAGTTCTTC.

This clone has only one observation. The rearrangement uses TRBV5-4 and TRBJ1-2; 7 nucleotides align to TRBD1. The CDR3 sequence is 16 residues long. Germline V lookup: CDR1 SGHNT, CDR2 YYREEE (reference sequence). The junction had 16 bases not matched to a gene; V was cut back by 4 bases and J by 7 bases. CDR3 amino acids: CASSPGQAHTGGGYTF. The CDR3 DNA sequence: TGTGCCAGCAGCCCCGGACAGGCCCACACTGGGGGTGGCTACACCTTC.

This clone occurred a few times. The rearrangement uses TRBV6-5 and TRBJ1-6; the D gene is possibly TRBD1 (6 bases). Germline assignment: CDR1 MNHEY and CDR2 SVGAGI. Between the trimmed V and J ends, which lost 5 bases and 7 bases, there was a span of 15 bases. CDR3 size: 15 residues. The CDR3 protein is CASSRIQGRNSPLHF. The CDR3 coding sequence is TGTGCCAGCAGTAGAATACAGGGACGGAATTCACCCCTCCACTTT.

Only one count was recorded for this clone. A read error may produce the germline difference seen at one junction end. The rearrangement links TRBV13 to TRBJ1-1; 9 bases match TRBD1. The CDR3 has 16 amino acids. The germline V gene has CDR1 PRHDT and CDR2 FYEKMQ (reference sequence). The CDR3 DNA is TGTGCCAGCAGCCGCCGAGGACAGGGGAAAAGGGGTGAAGTTTTCTTT. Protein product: CASSRRGQGKRGEVFF.

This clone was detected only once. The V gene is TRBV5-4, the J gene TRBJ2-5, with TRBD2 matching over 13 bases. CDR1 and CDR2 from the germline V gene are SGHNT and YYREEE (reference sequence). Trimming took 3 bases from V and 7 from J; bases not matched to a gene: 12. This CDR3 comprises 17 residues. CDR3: CASSSKTSGRAGGTQYF. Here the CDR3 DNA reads TGTGCCAGCAGCTCCAAAACTAGCGGGAGGGCCGGCGGGACCCAGTACTTC.

The CDR3 nucleotides are TGTGCCAGCAGCTCTGCGGACGGTTGGGCGAACACTGAAGCTTTCTTT. Its protein product is CASSSADGWANTEAFF. The chain has TRBV11-1 and TRBJ1-1, with unresolved D. There are 16 residues in the CDR3. Germline assignment: CDR1 SGHAT and CDR2 FQDESV (reference sequence). V gave up 4 bases and J gave up 1 base, with 16 bases separating them.

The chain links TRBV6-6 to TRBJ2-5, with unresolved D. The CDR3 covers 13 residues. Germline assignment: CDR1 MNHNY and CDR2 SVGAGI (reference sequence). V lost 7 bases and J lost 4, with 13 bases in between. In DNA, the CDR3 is TGTGCCAGCACCCAAGGGTGGGGAGAGACCCAGTACTTC. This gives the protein CASTQGWGETQYF.

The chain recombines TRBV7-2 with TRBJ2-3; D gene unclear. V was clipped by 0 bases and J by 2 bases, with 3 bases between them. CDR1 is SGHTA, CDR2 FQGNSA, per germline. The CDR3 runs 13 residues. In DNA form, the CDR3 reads TGTGCCAGCAGCTTAGCCCTCACAGATACGCAGTATTTT. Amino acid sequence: CASSLALTDTQYF. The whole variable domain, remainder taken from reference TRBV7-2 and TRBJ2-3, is GAGVSQSPSNKVTEKGKDVELRCDPISGHTALYWYRQSLGQGLEFLIYFQGNSAPDKSGLPSDRFSAERTGGSVSTLTIQRTQQEDSAVYLCASSLALTDTQYFGPGTRLTVL.

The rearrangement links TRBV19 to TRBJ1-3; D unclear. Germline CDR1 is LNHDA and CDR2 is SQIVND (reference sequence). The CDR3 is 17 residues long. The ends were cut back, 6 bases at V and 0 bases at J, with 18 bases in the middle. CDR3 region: CASRLSAGSGSGNTIYF. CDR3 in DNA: TGTGCCAGTAGGTTGTCGGCAGGCTCCGGCTCTGGAAACACCATATATTTT.

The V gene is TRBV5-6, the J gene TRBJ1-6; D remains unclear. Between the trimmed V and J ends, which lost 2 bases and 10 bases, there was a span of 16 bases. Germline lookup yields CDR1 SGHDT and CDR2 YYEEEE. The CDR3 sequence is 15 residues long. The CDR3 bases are TGTGCCAGCAGCTTAGAACGGGCGAGAGGGTCACCCCTCCACTTT. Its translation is CASSLERARGSPLHF.

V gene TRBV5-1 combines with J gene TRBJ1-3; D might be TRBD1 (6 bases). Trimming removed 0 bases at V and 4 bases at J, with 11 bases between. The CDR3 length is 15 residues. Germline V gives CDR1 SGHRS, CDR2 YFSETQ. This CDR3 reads CASSLEQGRGNTIYF. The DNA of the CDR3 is TGCGCCAGCAGCTTGGAACAGGGAAGAGGAAACACCATATATTTT.

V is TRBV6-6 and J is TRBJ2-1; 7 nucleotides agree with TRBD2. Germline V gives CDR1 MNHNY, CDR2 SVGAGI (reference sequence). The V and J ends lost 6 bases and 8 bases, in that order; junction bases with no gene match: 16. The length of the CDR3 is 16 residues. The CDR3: CASRDGGTNGRYEQFF. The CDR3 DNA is TGTGCCAGCAGGGACGGCGGGACCAACGGGAGGTATGAGCAGTTCTTC.